The clone carrying this TCR beta chain has a handful of counts. Its target is not known. This entry belongs to a study of beta chain features in type 1 diabetes. Sorted cells reached over 95% purity in every population. The CDR3 totals 14 residues. The germline V and J ends were trimmed by 3 bases and 1 base, with 12 bases remaining between them. Germline V gene data show CDR1 as SQVTM and CDR2 as ANQGSEA. Whole-study findings and limits: There was a moderate but significant shortening of TCRB CDR3s in all four CD4+ subsets of Type 1 diabetes patients. Insertion counts at VDJ junctions were lower in type 1 diabetes patients, who also showed more deletions there. A greater similarity of naive, central memory and Treg TCRB repertoires was seen among patients than among healthy donors.

The entirety of the isolated RNA underwent reverse transcription, so expressed TCRB transcripts were sequenced. Measured with immunoSEQ multiplex PCR; TCRdb has only the in-frame clones, and not every one. This repertoire shows hundreds of thousands of clones, over 12% found once; its top ten account for 0.035% to 0.045%. Sequenced: naive CD4+ T cells from blood. This rearrangement joins TRBV29-1 to TRBJ1-2; D unclear. This TCR derives from a man aged 18 to 29 with type 1 diabetes. The CDR3, as DNA: TGCAGCGTTGACGTTGGGCGGGTTAACTATGGCTACACCTTC. As protein: CSVDVGRVNYGYTF.